This note documents a single TCR beta chain sequence. This CDR3 spans 13 amino acids. Trimming removed 8 bases from V and 2 bases from J, with 13 bases in between. The V gene's germline CDR1 is MNHEY and CDR2 SMNVEV (reference sequence). This sample stems from a study of blood T cell repertoires in COVID-19. Study context: The United States, Italy and Spain supplied acute and convalescent COVID-19 samples. The cDNA or gDNA used as material had been derived from T cells, B-cell-depleted T cells, or PBMCs.

Original handling: Estimation of nucleated cell counts was performed using reference gene primer amplification. Libraries were prepared by immunoSEQ multiplex PCR; TCRdb keeps only in-frame clonotypes and omits some of them. V, J and clone size were drawn from that table, and D and trimming were deduced from the DNA. Of roughly 250,000 clones in the sample, roughly 86% were seen once. The sequencing input was peripheral blood. This chain joins TRBV27 and TRBJ2-7; D is perhaps TRBD2 (6 bases). The receptor comes from a woman under 40 with acute or convalescent COVID-19. The CDR3 loop is CASAKGGPYEQYF. CDR3 sequence (DNA): TGTGCCAGCGCCAAGGGAGGTCCCTACGAGCAGTACTTC.